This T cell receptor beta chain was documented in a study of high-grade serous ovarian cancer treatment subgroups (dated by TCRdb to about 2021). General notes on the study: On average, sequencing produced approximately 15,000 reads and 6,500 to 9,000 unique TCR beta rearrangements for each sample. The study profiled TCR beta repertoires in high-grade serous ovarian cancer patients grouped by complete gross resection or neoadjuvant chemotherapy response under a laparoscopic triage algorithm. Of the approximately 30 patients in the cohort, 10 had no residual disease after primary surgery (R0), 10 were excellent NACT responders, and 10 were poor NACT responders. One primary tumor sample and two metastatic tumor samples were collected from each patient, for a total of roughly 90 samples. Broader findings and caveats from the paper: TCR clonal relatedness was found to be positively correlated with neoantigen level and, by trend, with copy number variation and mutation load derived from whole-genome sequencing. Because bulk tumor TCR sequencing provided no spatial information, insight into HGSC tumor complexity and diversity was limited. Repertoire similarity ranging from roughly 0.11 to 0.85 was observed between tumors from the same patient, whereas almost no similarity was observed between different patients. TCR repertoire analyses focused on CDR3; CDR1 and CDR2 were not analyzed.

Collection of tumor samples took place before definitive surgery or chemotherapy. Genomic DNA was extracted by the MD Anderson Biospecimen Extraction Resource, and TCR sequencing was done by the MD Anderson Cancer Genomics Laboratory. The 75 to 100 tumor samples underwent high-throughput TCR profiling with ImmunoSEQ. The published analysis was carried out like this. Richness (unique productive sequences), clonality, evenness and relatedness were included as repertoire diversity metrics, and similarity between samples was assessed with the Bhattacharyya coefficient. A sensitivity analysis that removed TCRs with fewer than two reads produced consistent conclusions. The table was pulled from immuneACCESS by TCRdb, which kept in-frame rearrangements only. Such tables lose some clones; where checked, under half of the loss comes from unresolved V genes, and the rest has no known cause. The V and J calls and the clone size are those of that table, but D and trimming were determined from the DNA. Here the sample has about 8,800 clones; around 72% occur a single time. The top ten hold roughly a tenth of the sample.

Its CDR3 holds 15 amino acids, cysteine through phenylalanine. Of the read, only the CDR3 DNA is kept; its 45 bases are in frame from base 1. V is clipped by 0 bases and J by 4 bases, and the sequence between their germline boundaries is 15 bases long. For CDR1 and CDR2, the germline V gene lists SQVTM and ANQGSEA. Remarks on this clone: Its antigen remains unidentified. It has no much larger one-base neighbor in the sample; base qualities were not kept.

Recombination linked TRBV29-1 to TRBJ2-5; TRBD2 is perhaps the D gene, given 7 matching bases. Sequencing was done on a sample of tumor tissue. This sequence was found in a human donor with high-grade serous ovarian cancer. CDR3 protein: CSVEDLRGAGETQYF. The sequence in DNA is TGCAGCGTTGAAGATCTTCGGGGGGCAGGAGAGACCCAGTACTTC.